Shown below are 31 T cell receptor beta chains from a single sample sequenced in a study of control samples from healthy donors and cancer patients. TCRdb's table, derived via immunoSEQ multiplex PCR, lists solely in-frame clones and lacks some. The profile shows some 79,000 clones, about 90% of them singletons. The sample taken for sequencing was blood. The source of these receptors is a woman aged 50 to 60 in good health.

The chain is built from TRBV9 and TRBJ2-3, with TRBD2 matching over 10 bases. The ends lost 0 bases at V and 4 bases at J; junction bases unmatched: 2. The CDR3 length is 15 residues. The germline V gene has CDR1 SGDLS and CDR2 YYNGEE. CDR3 DNA sequence: TGTGCCAGCAGCGTAGCTAGCGGGAGCGCAGATACGCAGTATTTT. It yields the protein CASSVASGSADTQYF.

V gene TRBV19 combines with J gene TRBJ2-3; 7 nucleotides align to TRBD1. V gave up 9 bases and J gave up 3 bases; unmatched junction bases: 12. The CDR3 has 15 residues. Germline values: CDR1 LNHDA, CDR2 SQIVND (reference sequence). The DNA for the CDR3 is TGTGCCAGCAAACCCGACAGGGCTCTTACAGATACGCAGTATTTT. Its translation: CASKPDRALTDTQYF.

V usage is TRBV5-1 and J usage is TRBJ2-3; 7 bases are a match to TRBD2. Germline V CDR1 and CDR2: SGHRS, YFSETQ. Trimming removed 0 bases from V and 1 base from J; junction bases left unmatched: 5. This CDR3 comprises 16 residues. CDR3 nucleotide sequence: TGCGCCAGCAGCTTGGGACGGGGAGGGGGCACAGATACGCAGTATTTT. Amino acids: CASSLGRGGGTDTQYF.

The chain is built from TRBV9 and TRBJ2-3; 7 bases are shared with TRBD2. There are 16 residues in the CDR3. Germline CDR1 is SGDLS and CDR2 is YYNGEE. The junction had 4 bases not matched to a gene; V was cut back by 0 bases and J by 0 bases. CDR3 loop: CASSVVAGASTDTQYF. In nucleotides, the CDR3 is TGTGCCAGCAGCGTAGTGGCGGGAGCCAGCACAGATACGCAGTATTTT.

The genes are TRBV21-1 and TRBJ2-4; the table's D gene call, TRBD2, was not cross checked with the DNA. TRBV21-1 is labeled a pseudogene. The CDR3 is made up of 16 amino acids. In nucleotides, the CDR3 is TGTGCCAGCGGAAGTCGGGGGGGGCAAGCCAAAAACATTCAGTACTTC. Translation gives CASGSRGGQAKNIQYF.

This chain joins TRBV11-2 and TRBJ2-5, with D tentatively TRBD2 (5 bases). V lost 3 bases, J lost 2 bases, and 10 bases lay in between. Germline CDR1 and CDR2: SGHAT and FQNNGV. CDR3 size: 14 residues. The CDR3 sequence: CASSFVQRQETQYF. The CDR3, as DNA: TGTGCCAGCAGCTTTGTACAGCGGCAAGAGACCCAGTACTTC. Full variable domain (rest looked up from reference TRBV11-2 and TRBJ2-5): EAGVAQSPRYKIIEKRQSVAFWCNPISGHATLYWYQQILGQGPKLLIQFQNNGVVDDSQLPKDRFSAERLKGVDSTLKIQPAKLEDSAVYLCASSFVQRQETQYFGPGTRLLVL.

The rearrangement joins TRBV30 to TRBJ1-2; possible D gene TRBD1, 5 bases. CDR3 length equals 13 residues. The germline CDR1 and CDR2 sequences are GTSNPN and SVGIG (reference sequence). V was cut by 1 base and J by 10 bases, with 16 bases left in between. CDR3 bases: TGTGCCTGGAGTGCCGGGACCATGGACGCCTACACCTTC. Its translation: CAWSAGTMDAYTF.

The V call is TRBV5-1, the J call TRBJ1-2; D is possibly TRBD1 (5 bases). CDR1 is SGHRS and CDR2 is YFSETQ in the germline V gene. This CDR3 region has 14 residues. V was cut by 3 bases and J by 8 bases, with 17 bases left in between. The CDR3 DNA follows: TGCGCCAGCAGCTCCCCCTATGACAGCGCCGGCTACACCTTC. Protein sequence: CASSSPYDSAGYTF.

The CDR3 loop reads CASSVAGILNSPLHF. DNA for the CDR3: TGTGCCAGCAGCGTAGCGGGGATTCTGAATTCACCCCTCCACTTT. The chain is built from TRBV9 and TRBJ1-6; D is unresolved. The CDR3 has 15 amino acids. CDR1 is SGDLS, CDR2 YYNGEE, per germline. Trimming removed 0 bases from V and 7 bases from J, with 11 bases in between.

The rearrangement links TRBV5-6 to TRBJ1-4; D might be TRBD1 (5 bases). CDR1 and CDR2 from the germline V gene are SGHDT and YYEEEE. The germline V and J ends were trimmed by 4 bases and 15 bases, with 25 bases remaining between them. This CDR3 is 15 amino acids long. The DNA for the CDR3 is TGTGCCAGCAGCCTCGACCGGGACGGACAAATTGGGGTGTTTTTT. Its protein is CASSLDRDGQIGVFF.

The gene calls are TRBV27 and TRBJ1-3; 8 bases align to TRBD1. Germline CDR1 and CDR2: MNHEY and SMNVEV (reference sequence). The V and J ends lost 5 bases and 2 bases, in that order; junction bases with no gene match: 5. The CDR3 is 15 amino acids. The CDR3 spells CASSQTGVTGNTIYF. For the CDR3, the DNA is TGTGCCAGCAGTCAGACAGGGGTAACTGGAAACACCATATATTTT.

J is TRBJ1-5 and V is TRBV5-5; D not certain. Trimming removed 0 bases from V and 2 bases from J, with 6 bases in between. The CDR3 totals 14 residues. Germline V lookup: CDR1 SGHKS, CDR2 YYEKEE (reference sequence). The DNA of the CDR3 is TGTGCCAGCAGCTTGGCCGGGGGCAATCAGCCCCAGCATTTT. Its protein product is CASSLAGGNQPQHF.

The chain combines TRBV25-1 with TRBJ1-5; D is uncertain. V lost 8 bases and J 3 bases, leaving 11 bases between the germline ends. The CDR3 extends over 13 amino acids. Germline CDR1 and CDR2: MGHDK and SYGVNS. The CDR3 loop reads CASSVGINQPQHF. The DNA of the CDR3 is TGTGCCAGCTCCGTCGGGATCAATCAGCCCCAGCATTTT.

The gene calls are TRBV28 and TRBJ2-7; D may be TRBD1 (5 bases). V lost 2 bases, J lost 0 bases, and 14 bases lay in between. From germline, CDR1 is MDHEN and CDR2 SYDVKM. This CDR3 is 16 amino acids long. For the CDR3, the DNA is TGTGCCAGCAGTTTAATATCTCAGGGCCTCTCCTACGAGCAGTACTTC. Translating it yields CASSLISQGLSYEQYF.

The genes are TRBV5-5 and TRBJ2-3; D may correspond to TRBD1 or TRBD2 (5 bases each). Germline lookup yields CDR1 SGHKS and CDR2 YYEKEE (reference sequence). This CDR3 is 18 amino acids long. V lost 0 bases and J 2 bases, leaving 19 bases between the germline ends. The CDR3 loop reads CASSLGPKGTFFTDTQYF. The CDR3 DNA reads as TGTGCCAGCAGCTTGGGACCTAAGGGGACCTTTTTCACAGATACGCAGTATTTT.

This chain links TRBV6-5 with TRBJ1-2, with D possibly TRBD1 on 6 matching bases. The CDR3 has 12 residues. The V gene's germline CDR1 is MNHEY and CDR2 SVGAGI. Trimming removed 6 bases from V and 5 bases from J, with 10 bases in between. CDR3 amino acids: CASRWTDYGYTF. The CDR3 DNA sequence: TGTGCCAGCAGATGGACAGATTATGGCTACACCTTC.

This chain connects TRBV28 to TRBJ2-1; 10 nucleotides match TRBD2. CDR1 and CDR2 (germline): MDHEN, SYDVKM. V gave up 5 bases and J gave up 4 bases; unmatched junction bases: 8. CDR3 length: 16 amino acids. CDR3 DNA sequence: TGTGCCAGCAGTACCCGGACTAGCGGATCATACAATGAGCAGTTCTTC. It is translated as CASSTRTSGSYNEQFF.

The gene calls are TRBV29-1 and TRBJ1-1; D is perhaps TRBD1 (5 bases). This CDR3 comprises 11 residues. V was clipped by 3 bases and J by 5 bases, with 7 bases between them. Germline CDR1 and CDR2: SQVTM and ANQGSEA. The CDR3 loop reads CSVEGGTEAFF. The CDR3 region has the DNA TGCAGCGTTGAGGGGGGGACTGAAGCTTTCTTT.

The sample holds a few counts of this clone. The chain has TRBV21-1 and TRBJ2-5; TRBD2, the D gene given by the table, was not confirmed from the DNA. TRBV21-1 is listed as a pseudogene. The CDR3 consists of 15 residues. CDR3 nucleotides: TGTGCCAGCAGCAAAGGTGTAGCGTCCCAAGAGACCCAGTACTTC. The encoded protein is CASSKGVASQETQYF.

The chain recombines TRBV10-2 with TRBJ1-1, with D unresolved. Germline CDR1 reads WSHSY; CDR2 reads SAAADI. V lost 8 bases to trimming and J lost 1 base, with 17 bases between them. The CDR3 loop spans 15 amino acids. The CDR3 sequence is CASGLGVAGNTEAFF. The CDR3 DNA is TGCGCCAGCGGGCTGGGAGTCGCGGGGAACACTGAAGCTTTCTTT.

This clone was recorded only once. The chain uses TRBV7-3 and TRBJ2-3; 10 nucleotides line up with TRBD2. After removal of 7 bases from V and 4 bases from J, the junction contained 5 bases not matched to a gene. Germline V lookup: CDR1 SGHTA, CDR2 FQGTGA. The length of the CDR3 is 14 residues. The CDR3 region has the DNA TGTGCCAGCAAGGCTAGCGGGAGCTCAGATACGCAGTATTTT. It translates to CASKASGSSDTQYF.

This chain connects TRBV18 to TRBJ1-4, with 11 bases identical to TRBD1. The CDR3 consists of 16 residues. CDR1 is KGHSH, CDR2 LQKENI, per germline. V shed 2 bases, J shed 3 bases, and the junction held 2 bases outside the gene matches. The DNA for the CDR3 is TGTGCCAGCTCACCAGGACAGGGGGCAGCTAATGAAAAACTGTTTTTT. Its protein product is CASSPGQGAANEKLFF.

This clone has just one count. The chain uses TRBV6-6 and TRBJ2-3; 8 bases are shared with TRBD2. The trim removed 7 bases at V and 0 bases at J, leaving 3 bases unmatched. Germline V lookup: CDR1 MNHNY, CDR2 SVGAGI (reference sequence). The CDR3 length is 14 residues. The CDR3, as DNA: TGTGCCAGCATGGCGGGAGGAAGCACAGATACGCAGTATTTT. Translating it yields CASMAGGSTDTQYF.

V usage is TRBV6-5 and J usage is TRBJ2-7; 8 nucleotides match TRBD2. Germline assignment: CDR1 MNHEY and CDR2 SVGAGI. This CDR3 has 16 amino acids. J was trimmed by 3 bases and V by 2 bases; bases with no gene match: 9. The CDR3 DNA reads TGTGCCAGCAGTTACCTCACCAGCGGGAGAGTCTACGAGCAGTACTTC. As protein: CASSYLTSGRVYEQYF.

V is TRBV20-1 and J is TRBJ2-7; no clear D gene. Germline CDR1 is DFQATT and CDR2 is SNEGSKA (reference sequence). CDR3 size: 13 residues. V lost 3 bases and J lost 6, with 15 bases in between. CDR3 amino acids: CSASFDATSEQYF. The CDR3 region has the DNA TGCAGTGCTAGTTTCGACGCCACATCCGAGCAGTACTTC.

The chain joins TRBV21-1 to TRBJ2-3. TRBV21-1 is a pseudogene. CDR3 size: 15 residues. Here the CDR3 reads CASKEGGDSTDTQYF. As DNA, the CDR3 is TGTGCCAGCAAAGAGGGGGGTGATAGCACAGATACGCAGTATTTT.

This clone appeared a single time. The rearrangement joins TRBV18 to TRBJ2-5, with 8 bases that match TRBD1. Germline CDR1 is KGHSH and CDR2 is LQKENI. The CDR3 runs 15 residues. The ends lost 5 bases at V and 5 bases at J; junction bases unmatched: 10. The CDR3 is CASSAGTGGSETQYF. The DNA of the CDR3 is TGTGCCAGCTCAGCCGGGACAGGTGGGTCGGAGACCCAGTACTTC.

This clone appeared once. The CDR3 loop reads CASSRTGWNEQFF. The CDR3 bases are TGTGCCAGCAGTCGGACAGGGTGGAATGAGCAGTTCTTC. The chain links TRBV28 to TRBJ2-1; TRBD1 matches 8 bases. The germline gives CDR1 MDHEN, CDR2 SYDVKM. The CDR3 is 13 residues long. J gave up 7 bases and V 5 bases, and 4 bases lay outside the gene matches.

The chain combines TRBV19 with TRBJ2-2; 10 bases are shared with TRBD2. The CDR3 runs to 18 residues. Germline loops: CDR1 LNHDA, CDR2 SQIVND (reference sequence). The trim removed 4 bases at V and 0 bases at J, leaving 8 bases unmatched. The CDR3 reads CASSKGLAGVSNTGELFF. CDR3 DNA sequence: TGTGCCAGTAGTAAGGGTCTAGCGGGAGTTTCGAACACCGGGGAGCTGTTTTTT. Using reference TRBV19 and TRBJ2-2 for the parts outside the CDR3, the full variable domain is DGGITQSPKYLFRKEGQNVTLSCEQNLNHDAMYWYRQDPGQGLRLIYYSQIVNDFQKGDIAEGYSVSREKKESFPLTVTSAQKNPTAFYLCASSKGLAGVSNTGELFFGEGSRLTVL.

The rearrangement joins TRBV7-6 to TRBJ2-1, with D maybe TRBD2 (6 bases). The V and J ends lost 3 bases and 1 base respectively, with 13 bases between them. This CDR3 comprises 16 residues. Germline CDR1 SGHVS, CDR2 FNYEAQ. CDR3 loop: CASSLTPGESYNEQFF. The CDR3 DNA reads as TGTGCCAGCAGCTTGACCCCGGGAGAATCCTACAATGAGCAGTTCTTC.

The chain joins TRBV21-1 to TRBJ1-5; TRBD1, the table's D call, lacks a check against the DNA. TRBV21-1 is marked as a pseudogene. The CDR3 length is 19 residues. The CDR3, as DNA: TGTGCCAGCGCCCCCCTATCTCCCGAGGTCAAGGGGGACAATCAGCCCCAGCATTTT. Translated: CASAPLSPEVKGDNQPQHF.